Listed below are T cell receptor beta chains from one sample, sequenced in a study of shared clonotypes between healthy human individuals. Clones were read by immunoSEQ multiplex PCR, and TCRdb kept only the in-frame ones, dropping some. Among over 1.5 million clones listed, approximately 98% were seen once. The sequenced material came from naive CD4+ T cells sorted from blood. The receptor source for this set is a man aged 25-45 years in good health. Each CDR3 is given with its conserved first and last residue. The D gene is left open where the match is weak. The listing skips clone size in some rows; elsewhere it reads once, few, many or a size class.

j_call	clone_size	d_call	v_call	cdr3_aa	cdr3_nt
TRBJ1-2	-	TRBD1	TRBV7-2	CASSPDRGVSYGYTF	TGTGCCAGCAGCCCCGACAGGGGAGTTTCGTATGGCTACACCTTC
TRBJ1-2	-	-	TRBV5-1	CASNVGPNYGYTF	TGCGCCAGCAACGTCGGGCCGAACTATGGCTACACCTTC
TRBJ2-5	-	TRBD2	TRBV2	CASSGGSGSGETQYF	TGTGCCAGCAGTGGGGGTAGCGGGAGCGGAGAGACCCAGTACTTC
TRBJ2-2	-	-	TRBV14	CASSQEEVRVFTGELFF	TGTGCCAGCAGCCAAGAAGAAGTCAGGGTTTTCACCGGGGAGCTGTTTTTT
TRBJ2-5	once	-	TRBV2	CASKPTGRSQETQYF	TGTGCCAGCAAACCAACAGGGCGGAGCCAAGAGACCCAGTACTTC
TRBJ2-5	-	-	TRBV5-1	CASTLGRRGQETQYF	TGCGCCAGCACCTTGGGGAGGAGAGGCCAAGAGACCCAGTACTTC
TRBJ2-7	-	TRBD2	TRBV5-4	CASSFKKTSGIFKAYEQYF	TGTGCCAGCAGCTTTAAAAAAACTAGCGGGATTTTTAAGGCCTACGAGCAGTACTTC
TRBJ1-5	-	TRBD1	TRBV15	CATSSDRGGQPQHF	TGTGCCACCAGCAGCGACAGGGGCGGTCAGCCCCAGCATTTT
TRBJ1-5	-	TRBD1	TRBV2	CASRATGGGNQPQHF	TGTGCCAGCAGAGCCACAGGGGGCGGGAATCAGCCCCAGCATTTT
TRBJ2-7	-	-	TRBV9	CASSALGAQRDEQYF	TGTGCCAGCAGCGCACTGGGCGCGCAACGGGACGAGCAGTACTTC
TRBJ1-2	-	-	TRBV18	CASSSQTGAIANYGYTF	TGTGCCAGCTCATCACAGACAGGTGCTATTGCTAACTATGGCTACACCTTC
TRBJ2-3	-	-	TRBV6-1	CASSEVALSTQYF	TGTGCCAGCAGTGAAGTAGCCTTATCTACGCAGTATTTT
TRBJ2-7	-	TRBD1	TRBV18	CASSPQGAREQYF	TGTGCCAGCTCCCCACAGGGGGCGCGGGAGCAGTACTTC
TRBJ1-1	-	-	TRBV28	CASSLHLANTEAFF	TGTGCCAGCAGCCTACATCTGGCGAACACTGAAGCTTTCTTT
TRBJ2-5	-	-	TRBV5-1	CASSLSEHSRLQETQYF	TGCGCCAGCAGCTTGTCTGAGCACAGCCGACTCCAAGAGACCCAGTACTTC
TRBJ2-7	-	-	TRBV11-2	CASSFASSYEQYF	TGTGCCAGCAGCTTTGCCAGTAGCTACGAGCAGTACTTC
TRBJ2-7	-	TRBD2	TRBV9	CASSVGVAGAYGEQYF	TGTGCCAGCAGCGTAGGGGTAGCGGGAGCGTACGGCGAGCAGTACTTC
TRBJ2-1	-	-	TRBV7-6	CASSFQGEVYEQFF	TGTGCCAGCAGCTTCCAGGGGGAGGTCTATGAGCAGTTCTTC
TRBJ1-1	once	-	TRBV6-6	CASSYPPYPDTEAFF	TGTGCCAGCAGTTACCCCCCTTATCCGGACACTGAAGCTTTCTTT
TRBJ2-1	-	-	TRBV9	CASSVDFGNEQFF	TGTGCCAGCAGCGTCGATTTTGGCAATGAGCAGTTCTTC
TRBJ2-7	-	TRBD2	TRBV5-1	CASSPGTSGSHEQYF	TGCGCCAGCAGCCCGGGGACTAGCGGGAGCCACGAGCAGTACTTC
TRBJ2-1	once	TRBD2	TRBV7-9	CASTPHPTSGSPYNEQFF	TGTGCCAGCACCCCCCATCCGACTAGCGGGAGCCCTTACAATGAGCAGTTCTTC
TRBJ1-5	-	-	TRBV4-3	CASSQTTTNQPQHF	TGCGCCAGCTCCCAAACTACAACCAATCAGCCCCAGCATTTT
TRBJ2-7	-	TRBD1	TRBV5-5	CASSLGDRGFYEQYF	TGTGCCAGCAGCTTGGGGGACAGGGGTTTCTACGAGCAGTACTTC
TRBJ2-7	-	TRBD1	TRBV10-2	CASTAQGQFSYEQYF	TGCGCCAGCACTGCACAGGGGCAATTCTCCTACGAGCAGTACTTC
TRBJ1-6	-	TRBD1	TRBV7-9	CASSLHRDRDSPLHF	TGTGCCAGCAGCTTACACCGGGACAGGGATTCACCCCTCCACTTT
TRBJ1-5	-	-	TRBV7-8	CASSLAGGNNQPQHF	TGTGCCAGCAGCTTAGCGGGGGGAAACAATCAGCCCCAGCATTTT
TRBJ2-7	-	-	TRBV5-1	CASSLEIPSYEQYF	TGCGCCAGCAGCTTGGAAATACCTTCCTACGAGCAGTACTTC
TRBJ1-4	-	-	TRBV29-1	CSVEEWYGVDEKLFF	TGCAGCGTTGAAGAATGGTACGGGGTAGATGAAAAACTGTTTTTT
TRBJ2-3	-	TRBD2	TRBV5-1	CASSLGGLAGGLSDTQYF	TGCGCCAGCAGCTTGGGGGGACTAGCGGGAGGATTATCAGATACGCAGTATTTT
TRBJ2-2	-	-	TRBV9	CASSPAGADTGELFF	TGTGCCAGCAGCCCGGCGGGGGCCGACACCGGGGAGCTGTTTTTT
TRBJ1-2	-	-	TRBV28	CASSFSRVGGYTF	TGTGCCAGCAGTTTTTCCCGGGTGGGTGGCTACACCTTC
TRBJ1-2	-	TRBD1	TRBV30	CAWNLGTVTSNYGYTF	TGTGCCTGGAACCTCGGGACAGTCACCTCTAACTATGGCTACACCTTC
TRBJ1-1	-	-	TRBV18	CASSPPSRWNTEAFF	TGTGCCAGCTCACCACCGTCTCGATGGAACACTGAAGCTTTCTTT
TRBJ2-3	-	TRBD1	TRBV6-1	CASSVPTGIVSDTQYF	TGTGCCAGCAGTGTCCCGACAGGGATTGTATCAGATACGCAGTATTTT
TRBJ1-5	-	TRBD1	TRBV19	CASSPRTGVQPQHF	TGTGCCAGTAGTCCACGGACAGGGGTTCAGCCCCAGCATTTT
TRBJ1-1	-	-	TRBV28	CASSSLRGEAFF	TGTGCCAGCAGTTCCCTCCGGGGGGAAGCTTTCTTT
TRBJ2-2	-	-	TRBV18	CASSPVRLSTGELFF	TGTGCCAGCTCACCAGTGAGGCTTTCCACCGGGGAGCTGTTTTTT
TRBJ2-3	-	TRBD2	TRBV6-6	CASSYGLAGGRDTQYF	TGTGCCAGCAGTTACGGACTAGCGGGCGGGAGGGATACGCAGTATTTT
TRBJ1-1	-	-	TRBV11-3	CASSPTSNTEAFF	TGTGCCAGCAGCCCCACGTCGAACACTGAAGCTTTCTTT
TRBJ2-1	-	TRBD1	TRBV2	CASNRQGGHNEQFF	TGTGCCAGCAATAGACAGGGGGGACACAATGAGCAGTTCTTC
TRBJ2-1	-	-	TRBV11-2	CASSFSDPYNEQFF	TGTGCCAGCAGCTTTAGCGACCCCTACAATGAGCAGTTCTTC
TRBJ2-2	-	TRBD2	TRBV5-1	CASSPGSGSPTGELFF	TGCGCCAGCAGCCCAGGTAGCGGGAGTCCCACCGGGGAGCTGTTTTTT